This T cell receptor beta chain is from a study of T cell repertoires in cytomegalovirus infection. On the study more broadly: Matching HLA type, along with CMV infection, was indicated by public TCR beta signatures. Study-level results: In two of eight donors, the top clonotype was HLA-C-restricted CMV-specific. The cumulative frequency of public TCR beta families identified carriers of CMV plus the relevant HLA.

To note about this clonotype: The target antigen is unknown. Compared with germline, one end of the junction differs, possibly owing to a read error.

TCRdb re-called the reads through MiXCR, storing one row per CDR3 protein. The table has roughly 68,000 distinct CDR3 sequences, 20% to 25% seen once. This CDR3 is 15 amino acids long. CDR1 DFQATT and CDR2 SNEGSKA come from the germline V gene (reference sequence). The chain is built from TRBV20-1 and TRBJ2-3; possibly TRBD2 for D (5 bases). The clonotype comes from a human donor in good health (CMV status not recorded). Some clones in this sample may be carry-over from other donors' samples. Material for sequencing was PBMCs, sequenced either directly or after in vitro stimulation (not recorded which). The DNA of the CDR3 is TGCAGTGCGCCGCCCCGGGCCCCTAGCAAAGATACGCAGTATTTT. Translation gives CSAPPRAPSKDTQYF.